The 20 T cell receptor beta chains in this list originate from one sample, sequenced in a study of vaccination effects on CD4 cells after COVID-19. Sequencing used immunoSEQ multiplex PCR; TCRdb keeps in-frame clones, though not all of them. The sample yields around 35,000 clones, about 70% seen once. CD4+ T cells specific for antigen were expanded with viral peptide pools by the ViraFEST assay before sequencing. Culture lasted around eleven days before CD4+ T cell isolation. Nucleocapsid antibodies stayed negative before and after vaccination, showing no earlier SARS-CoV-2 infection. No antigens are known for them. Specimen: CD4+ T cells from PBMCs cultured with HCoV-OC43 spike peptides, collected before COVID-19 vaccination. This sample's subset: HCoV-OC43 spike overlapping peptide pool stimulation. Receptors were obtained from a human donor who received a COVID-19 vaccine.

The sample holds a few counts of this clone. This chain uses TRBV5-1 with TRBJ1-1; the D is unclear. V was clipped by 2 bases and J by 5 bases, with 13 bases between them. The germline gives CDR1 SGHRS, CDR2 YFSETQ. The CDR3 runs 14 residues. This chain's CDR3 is CASSFLGERTEAFF. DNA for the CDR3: TGCGCCAGCAGCTTTTTAGGAGAACGAACTGAAGCTTTCTTT.

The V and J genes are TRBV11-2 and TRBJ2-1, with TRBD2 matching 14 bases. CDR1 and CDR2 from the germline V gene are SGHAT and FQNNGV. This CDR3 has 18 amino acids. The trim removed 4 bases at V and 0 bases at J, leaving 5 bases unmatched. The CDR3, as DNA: TGTGCCAGCAGCTCAAAGGGACTAGCGGGGGACTCCTACAATGAGCAGTTCTTC. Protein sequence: CASSSKGLAGDSYNEQFF.

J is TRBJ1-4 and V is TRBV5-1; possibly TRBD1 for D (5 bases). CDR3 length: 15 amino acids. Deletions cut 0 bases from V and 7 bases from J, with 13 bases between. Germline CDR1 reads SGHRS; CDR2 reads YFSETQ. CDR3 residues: CASSLDGDDVEKLFF. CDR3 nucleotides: TGCGCCAGCAGCTTGGATGGGGACGATGTTGAAAAACTGTTTTTT.

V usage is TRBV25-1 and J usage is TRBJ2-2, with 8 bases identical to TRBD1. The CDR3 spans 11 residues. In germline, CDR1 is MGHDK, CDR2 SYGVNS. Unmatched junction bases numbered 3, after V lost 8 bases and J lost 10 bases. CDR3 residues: CASSGGAELFF. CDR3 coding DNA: TGTGCCAGCTCAGGGGGCGCGGAGCTGTTTTTT.

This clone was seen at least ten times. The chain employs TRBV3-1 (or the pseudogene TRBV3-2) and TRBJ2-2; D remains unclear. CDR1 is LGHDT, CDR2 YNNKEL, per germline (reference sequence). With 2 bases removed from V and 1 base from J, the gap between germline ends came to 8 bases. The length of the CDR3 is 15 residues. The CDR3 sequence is CASSQSYQNTGELFF. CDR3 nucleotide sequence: TGTGCCAGCAGCCAATCATACCAGAACACCGGGGAGCTGTTTTTT.

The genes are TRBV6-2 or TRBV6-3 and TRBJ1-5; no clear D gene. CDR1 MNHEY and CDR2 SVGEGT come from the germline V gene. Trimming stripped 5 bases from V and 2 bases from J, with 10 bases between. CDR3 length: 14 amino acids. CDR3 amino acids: CASSTNGGNQPQHF. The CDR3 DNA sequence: TGTGCCAGCAGTACTAACGGGGGCAATCAGCCCCAGCATTTT.

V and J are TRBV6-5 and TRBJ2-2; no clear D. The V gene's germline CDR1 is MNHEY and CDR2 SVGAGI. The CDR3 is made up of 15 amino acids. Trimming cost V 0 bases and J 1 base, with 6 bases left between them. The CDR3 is CASSYSVQNTGELFF. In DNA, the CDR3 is TGTGCCAGCAGTTACTCGGTACAGAACACCGGGGAGCTGTTTTTT.

Here the CDR3 reads CASSQVARLSGNTIYF. Written as DNA, the CDR3 is TGTGCCAGCAGCCAAGTAGCACGCCTCTCTGGAAACACCATATATTTT. The genes are TRBV3-1 (or the pseudogene TRBV3-2) and TRBJ1-3; no clear D. V was cut by 1 base and J by 0 bases, with 10 bases left in between. Germline-derived CDR1 and CDR2 are LGHDT and YNNKEL (reference sequence). The CDR3 spans 16 residues.

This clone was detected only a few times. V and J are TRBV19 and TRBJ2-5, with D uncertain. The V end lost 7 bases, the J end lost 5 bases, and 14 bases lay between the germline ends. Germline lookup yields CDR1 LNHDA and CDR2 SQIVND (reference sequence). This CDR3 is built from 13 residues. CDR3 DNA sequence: TGTGCCAGTAATGCGCGCAGGCAGGAGACCCAGTACTTC. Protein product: CASNARRQETQYF.

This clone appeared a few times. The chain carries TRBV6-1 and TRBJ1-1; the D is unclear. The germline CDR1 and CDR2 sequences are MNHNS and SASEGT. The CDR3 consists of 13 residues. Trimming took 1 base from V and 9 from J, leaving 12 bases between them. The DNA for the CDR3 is TGTGCCAGCAGTGAAGTGGCCCAGCTGAAAGCTTTCTTT. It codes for CASSEVAQLKAFF.

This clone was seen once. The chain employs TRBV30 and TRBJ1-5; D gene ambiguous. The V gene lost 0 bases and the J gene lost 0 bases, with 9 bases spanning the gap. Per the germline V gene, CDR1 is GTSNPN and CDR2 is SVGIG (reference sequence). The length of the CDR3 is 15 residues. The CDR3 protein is CAWSVGAYSNQPQHF. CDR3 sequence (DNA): TGTGCCTGGAGTGTAGGAGCTTATAGCAATCAGCCCCAGCATTTT.

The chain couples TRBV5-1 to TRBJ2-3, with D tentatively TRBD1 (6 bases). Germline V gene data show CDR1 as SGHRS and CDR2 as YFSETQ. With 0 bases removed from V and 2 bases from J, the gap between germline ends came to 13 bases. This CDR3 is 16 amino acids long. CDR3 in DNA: TGCGCCAGCAGCTTGGGAGGGGGATTAAACACAGATACGCAGTATTTT. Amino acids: CASSLGGGLNTDTQYF.

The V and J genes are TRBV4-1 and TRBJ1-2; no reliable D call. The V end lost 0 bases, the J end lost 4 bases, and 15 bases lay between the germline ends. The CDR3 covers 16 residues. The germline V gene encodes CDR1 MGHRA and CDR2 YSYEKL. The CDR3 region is CASSQEVYLNVYGYTF. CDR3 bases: TGCGCCAGCAGCCAAGAGGTCTATTTGAACGTCTATGGCTACACCTTC.

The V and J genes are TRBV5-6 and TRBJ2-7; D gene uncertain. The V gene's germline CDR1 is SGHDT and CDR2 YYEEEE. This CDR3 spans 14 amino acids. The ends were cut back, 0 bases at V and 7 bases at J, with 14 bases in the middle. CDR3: CASSLGPGLKEQYF. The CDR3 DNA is TGTGCCAGCAGCTTGGGGCCTGGCCTTAAAGAGCAGTACTTC.

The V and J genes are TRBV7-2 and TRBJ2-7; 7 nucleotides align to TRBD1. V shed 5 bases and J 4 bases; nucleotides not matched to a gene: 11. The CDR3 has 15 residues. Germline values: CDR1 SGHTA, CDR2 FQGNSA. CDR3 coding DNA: TGTGCCAGCAGCCTACACAGGGGAAATGGTTACGAGCAGTACTTC. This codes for CASSLHRGNGYEQYF.

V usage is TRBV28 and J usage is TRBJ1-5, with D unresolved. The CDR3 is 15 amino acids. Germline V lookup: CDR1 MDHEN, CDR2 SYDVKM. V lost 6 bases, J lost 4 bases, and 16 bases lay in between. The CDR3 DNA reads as TGTGCCAGCAGCCAATTGACGGTACTAAATCAGCCCCAGCATTTT. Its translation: CASSQLTVLNQPQHF.

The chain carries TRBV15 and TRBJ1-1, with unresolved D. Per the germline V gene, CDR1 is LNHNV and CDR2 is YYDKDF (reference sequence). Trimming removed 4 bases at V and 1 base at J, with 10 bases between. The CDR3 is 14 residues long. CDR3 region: CATSIDLGNTEAFF. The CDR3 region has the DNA TGTGCCACCAGCATAGATTTGGGGAACACTGAAGCTTTCTTT. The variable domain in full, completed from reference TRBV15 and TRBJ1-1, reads DAMVIQNPRYQVTQFGKPVTLSCSQTLNHNVMYWYQQKSSQAPKLLFHYYDKDFNNEADTPDNFQSRRPNTSFCFLDIRSPGLGDTAMYLCATSIDLGNTEAFFGQGTRLTVV.

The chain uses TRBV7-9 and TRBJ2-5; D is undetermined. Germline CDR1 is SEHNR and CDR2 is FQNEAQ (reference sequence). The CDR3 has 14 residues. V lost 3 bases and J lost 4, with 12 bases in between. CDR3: CASSFHISGETQYF. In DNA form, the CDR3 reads TGTGCCAGCAGCTTTCATATTTCGGGAGAGACCCAGTACTTC.

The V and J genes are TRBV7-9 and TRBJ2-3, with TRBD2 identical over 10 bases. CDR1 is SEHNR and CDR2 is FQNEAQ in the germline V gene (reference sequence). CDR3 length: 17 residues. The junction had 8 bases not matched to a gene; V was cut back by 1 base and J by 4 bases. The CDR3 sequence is CASSLGGLAVWADTQYF. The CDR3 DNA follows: TGTGCCAGCAGCTTAGGCGGACTAGCGGTCTGGGCAGATACGCAGTATTTT.

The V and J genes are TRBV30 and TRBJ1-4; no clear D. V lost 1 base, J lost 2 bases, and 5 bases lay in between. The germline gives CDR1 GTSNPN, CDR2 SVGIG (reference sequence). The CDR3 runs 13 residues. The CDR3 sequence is CAWSESTNEKLFF. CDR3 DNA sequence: TGTGCCTGGAGTGAATCGACTAATGAAAAACTGTTTTTT.